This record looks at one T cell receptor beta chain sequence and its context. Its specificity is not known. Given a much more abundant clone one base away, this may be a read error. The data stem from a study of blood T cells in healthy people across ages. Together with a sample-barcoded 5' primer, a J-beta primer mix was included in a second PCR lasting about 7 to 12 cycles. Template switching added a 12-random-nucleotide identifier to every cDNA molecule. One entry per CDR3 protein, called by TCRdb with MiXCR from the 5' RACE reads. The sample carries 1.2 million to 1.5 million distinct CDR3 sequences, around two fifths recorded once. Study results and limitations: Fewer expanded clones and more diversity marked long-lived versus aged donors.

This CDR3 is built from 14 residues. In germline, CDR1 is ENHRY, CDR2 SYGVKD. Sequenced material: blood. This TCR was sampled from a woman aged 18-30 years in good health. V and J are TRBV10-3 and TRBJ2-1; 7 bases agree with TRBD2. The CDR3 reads CAIGEKAGLNEQFF. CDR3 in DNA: TGTGCCATCGGTGAGAAAGCGGGACTCAATGAGCAGTTCTTC.